This T cell receptor (beta chain) was sequenced for a study of cytomegalovirus exposure and HLA in healthy donors. This clone was observed once. The CDR3 extends over 14 amino acids. Germline V gene sequence: CDR1 SGHTA, CDR2 FQGNSA. With 0 bases removed from V and 5 bases from J, the gap between germline ends came to 10 bases. The PCR had 60 Vbeta and 13 Jbeta primers. TCRdb's table, derived via immunoSEQ multiplex PCR, lists solely in-frame clones and lacks some. This table has 150,000 or so clones, roughly 85% appearing once. This rearrangement joins TRBV7-2 to TRBJ2-5, with D perhaps matching TRBD2 (5 bases). Sequencing was carried out using PBMCs. This receptor was taken from a woman in her forties or fifties in good health and CMV-seropositive. The CDR3 is CASSLAHRGETQYF. Written as DNA, the CDR3 is TGTGCCAGCAGCTTAGCACACAGAGGGGAGACCCAGTACTTC.